These 32 T cell receptor beta chains came from one sample sequenced in a study of T cell clonality in common variable immunodeficiency. Repertoires were generated with immunoSEQ multiplex PCR, while TCRdb's copy carries only in-frame clones and drops some. This sample carries 30,000 to 40,000 clones, none of them present only once. Antigen specificity for these receptors is unknown. The study, taken as a whole, reports: In common variable immunodeficiency, TCR beta chains reportedly carried fewer deletions and N-nucleotide insertions.

Sequencing input: peripheral blood mononuclear cells. The receptors originated from a human donor with common variable immunodeficiency.

This clone was observed a few times. The CDR3 end lies 3 residues beyond the end of the read and is filled in from the germline J gene. The chain has TRBV2 and TRBJ2-7; TRBD1 matches at 10 bases. Looked up from germline, CDR1 is SNHLY and CDR2 is FYNNEI. The CDR3 runs 14 residues. V gave up 6 bases and J gave up 6 bases; unmatched junction bases: 8. CDR3 DNA (partial): TGTGCCAGCAGCCGACCGACAGGGGGCGCCGAG. This sequence encodes CASSRPTGGAE. The whole CDR3 protein is CASSRPTGGAEQYF.

This clone showed up just a few times. The CDR3 end is not reached by the read, which stops 3 residues before it; the germline J gene fills it in. The V call is TRBV7-2, the J call TRBJ2-1, with 10 bases identical to TRBD2. Germline CDR1 SGHTA, CDR2 FQGNSA. Trimming at V came to 5 bases and at J to 4 bases, leaving 5 bases not matched to a gene. The CDR3 covers 15 residues. The CDR3 spells CASSPTSGTYNEQFF. The part of the CDR3 DNA that was read is TGTGCCAGCAGCCCAACTAGCGGGACTTACAATGAG.

At least ten counts were recorded for this clone. Read sequence stops 3 residues before the CDR3 end, and the germline J gene provides the missing end. This rearrangement joins TRBV14 to TRBJ2-5; TRBD1 is a possible D gene (5 bases). The CDR3 contains 15 residues. Trimming shortened V by 6 bases and J by 6 bases, and 20 bases separated the two germline ends. CDR1 is SGHDN, CDR2 FVKESK, per germline. The part of the CDR3 DNA that was read is TGTGCCAGCAGTCCTCGACAGATCAGCAATAAGACC. This encodes CASSPRQISNKT. The full CDR3 protein reads CASSPRQISNKTQYF.

Many counts were recorded for this clone. The read falls 3 residues short of the CDR3 end, and the missing part is taken from the germline J gene. This chain joins TRBV12-3 or TRBV12-4 and TRBJ2-5; D perhaps matches TRBD1 (5 bases). This CDR3 contains 15 residues. V shed 7 bases and J shed 4 bases, with 19 bases lying between them. The sequenced CDR3 bases are TGTGCCAGCACCCCCGCAGGGCCGGGTAGAGAGACC. Its protein is CASTPAGPGRET. The entire CDR3 sequence reads CASTPAGPGRETQYF.

Concerning this clone: The read halts 3 residues ahead of the CDR3 end, with the missing end drawn from the germline J gene. This chain links TRBV7-3 with TRBJ2-1; TRBD2 matches at 10 bases. Trimming at V came to 4 bases and at J to 4 bases, leaving 7 bases not matched to a gene. This CDR3 has 16 residues. Germline lookup yields CDR1 SGHTA and CDR2 FQGTGA. The CDR3: CASSSKTSGRYNEQFF. The CDR3 DNA, read in part, is TGTGCCAGCAGCTCGAAGACTAGCGGGCGATACAATGAG.

There are a few counts of this clone. The CDR3 end falls 3 residues outside the read, so it is completed with the germline J gene. J is TRBJ2-3 and V is TRBV13, with unresolved D. The germline V and J ends were trimmed by 2 bases and 5 bases, with 11 bases remaining between them. Germline V lookup: CDR1 PRHDT, CDR2 FYEKMQ (reference sequence). This CDR3 contains 14 residues. Incomplete CDR3 DNA: TGTGCCAGCAGCTTAAAACGGGTTTTAGATACG. Protein sequence: CASSLKRVLDT. The entire CDR3 is CASSLKRVLDTQYF.

In this sample, this clone turned up a few times. Read data end 3 residues before the CDR3 end; the end is taken from the germline J gene. The rearrangement uses TRBV11-3 and TRBJ2-1; 8 nucleotides line up with TRBD1. This CDR3 has 15 amino acids. With 5 bases clipped from V and 5 bases from J, the junction kept 8 bases outside the gene matches. CDR1 is SGHNT, CDR2 YENEEA, per germline. The CDR3 protein is CASSGGTGINNEQFF. The covered CDR3 bases are TGTGCCAGCAGCGGAGGGACAGGAATAAACAATGAG.

At least ten counts were recorded for this clone. The sequence runs out 3 residues before the end of the CDR3; the remainder is reconstructed from the germline J gene. The chain links TRBV7-9 to TRBJ1-1; D might be TRBD1 (6 bases). The CDR3 sequence is 15 residues long. Between the trimmed V and J ends, which lost 5 bases and 0 bases, there was a span of 13 bases. Germline V CDR1 and CDR2: SEHNR, FQNEAQ (reference sequence). CDR3 amino acids: CASSPQGLLNTEAFF. The sequenced CDR3 bases are TGTGCCAGCAGCCCTCAGGGGCTGCTGAACACTGAA.

In this sample, this clone turned up many times. The read ends 3 residues early relative to the CDR3; the germline J gene fills the gap. The chain couples TRBV7-2 to TRBJ1-5; the D gene is possibly TRBD1 (5 bases). Looked up from germline, CDR1 is SGHTA and CDR2 is FQGNSA. The CDR3 runs 13 residues. The V gene lost 1 base and the J gene lost 6 bases, with 7 bases spanning the gap. The sequenced CDR3 bases are TGTGCCAGCAGCTTAGGAGGGGCTCAGCCC. Amino acid sequence: CASSLGGAQP. The whole CDR3 reads CASSLGGAQPQHF.

This clone came up a few times. The read terminates 3 residues before the CDR3 end, so the remaining end is supplied by the germline J gene. This rearrangement joins TRBV6-2 or TRBV6-3 to TRBJ2-1; 11 nucleotides line up with TRBD2. V lost 6 bases, J lost 5 bases, and 6 bases stayed unmatched. CDR3 size: 15 residues. The germline V gene encodes CDR1 MNHEY and CDR2 SVGEGT. The part of the CDR3 DNA that was read is TGTGCCAGCAGCCTTAGCGGGAGGGCCGACAATGAG. Translation gives CASSLSGRADNE. The full CDR3 protein is CASSLSGRADNEQFF.

This clone was found a few times. From the germline J gene comes the end of the CDR3, since the read stops 3 residues before it. The V call is TRBV19, the J call TRBJ1-1; possible D gene TRBD1, 6 bases. CDR1 LNHDA and CDR2 SQIVND come from the germline V gene (reference sequence). Trimming removed 3 bases from V and 6 bases from J, with 14 bases in between. The CDR3 extends over 14 amino acids. The CDR3 region is CASSMYVGAPEAFF. The CDR3 bases that were read are TGTGCCAGTAGTATGTACGTGGGGGCACCTGAA.

At least ten counts were recorded for this clone. The CDR3: CASSSRKDGYTF. The sequenced part of the CDR3 DNA is TGTGCCAGCAGCTCACGCAAGGATGGC. This rearrangement joins TRBV7-2 to TRBJ1-2; no clear D gene. The read falls 3 residues short of the CDR3 end, and the missing part is taken from the germline J gene. CDR1 SGHTA and CDR2 FQGNSA come from the germline V gene. There are 12 residues in the CDR3. The V gene lost 4 bases and the J gene lost 6 bases, with 9 bases spanning the gap.

With respect to this clone: The read stops 3 residues short of the end of the CDR3; the missing end is completed from the germline J gene. The chain employs TRBV19 and TRBJ1-3; D is ambiguous. The V gene lost 10 bases and the J gene lost 1 base, with 11 bases spanning the gap. The CDR3 sequence is 13 residues long. The germline CDR1 and CDR2 sequences are LNHDA and SQIVND (reference sequence). The sequenced part of the CDR3 DNA is TGTGCCACTAGCAGTGGTTCTGGAAACACC. This codes for CATSSGSGNT. The entire CDR3 is CATSSGSGNTIYF.

The sample holds many counts of this clone. The read is 3 residues too short to cover the CDR3 end, so that end is filled in from the germline J gene. V gene TRBV20-1 combines with J gene TRBJ2-6; 7 bases fit TRBD2. The CDR3 contains 15 residues. The V gene's germline CDR1 is DFQATT and CDR2 SNEGSKA (reference sequence). Germline trimming cut 0 bases from V and 1 base from J; bases unmatched to any gene: 0. CDR3 residues: CSARDGGSGANVLTF. The part of the CDR3 DNA that was read is TGCAGTGCTAGAGACGGGGGGTCTGGGGCCAACGTC.

By share of the sample, this clone is medium-sized. Read data end 3 residues before the CDR3 end; the end is taken from the germline J gene. V usage is TRBV20-1 and J usage is TRBJ1-1; weak D call: TRBD1 (6 bases). The CDR3 contains 13 residues. Germline values: CDR1 DFQATT, CDR2 SNEGSKA (reference sequence). CDR3 loop: CSAREAGGARAFF. Partial CDR3 DNA: TGCAGTGCTAGAGAGGCGGGGGGGGCGCGG.

This clone showed up many times. From the germline J gene comes the end of the CDR3, since the read stops 3 residues before it. J is TRBJ2-3 and V is TRBV7-2; D is ambiguous. V was cut by 1 base and J by 4 bases, with 12 bases left in between. This CDR3 comprises 15 residues. In germline, CDR1 is SGHTA, CDR2 FQGNSA. The CDR3 DNA, read in part, is TGTGCCAGCAGCTTAGTGGGCCCTCCCGCAGATACG. Protein: CASSLVGPPADT. The whole CDR3 protein is CASSLVGPPADTQYF.

This clone was detected ten times or more. The CDR3 protein is CASQMTSGRAETQYF. CDR3 bases read: TGTGCCAGCCAAATGACTAGCGGGAGGGCAGAGACC. The chain has TRBV6-2 or TRBV6-3 and TRBJ2-5, with 14 bases matching TRBD2. The sequence runs out 3 residues before the end of the CDR3; the remainder is reconstructed from the germline J gene. J was trimmed by 4 bases and V by 8 bases; bases with no gene match: 6. The CDR3 spans 15 residues. Germline V CDR1 and CDR2: MNHEY, SVGEGT.

This clone occurred many times. The DNA ends 3 residues before the CDR3 does, and the rest of the CDR3 is filled in from the germline J gene. The chain employs TRBV5-1 and TRBJ2-2, with D possibly TRBD2 on 6 matching bases. Trimming removed 0 bases at V and 2 bases at J, with 20 bases between. Germline CDR1 reads SGHRS; CDR2 reads YFSETQ. This CDR3 spans 19 amino acids. Incomplete CDR3 DNA: TGCGCCAGCAGCTTGGAGGGGACTCGCTTACCTCCTAACACCGGGGAG. As protein: CASSLEGTRLPPNTGE. The CDR3 as a whole reads CASSLEGTRLPPNTGELFF.

This clone is judged medium-sized. The covered CDR3 bases are TGCAGTGCTAGCGGACAGGGGGCGCATCCTGAA. It translates to CSASGQGAHPE. The full CDR3 is CSASGQGAHPEAFF. The rearrangement links TRBV20-1 to TRBJ1-1, with TRBD1 matching 11 bases. Read coverage stops 3 residues before the CDR3 terminus; the germline J gene supplies the remainder. The V and J ends lost 3 bases and 6 bases, in that order; junction bases with no gene match: 6. Germline assignment: CDR1 DFQATT and CDR2 SNEGSKA (reference sequence). CDR3 length: 14 amino acids.

A remark on this clone: The read ends 3 residues before the CDR3 terminus; that terminus is restored from the germline J gene. The chain couples TRBV20-1 to TRBJ2-1; TRBD1 agrees at 10 bases. The germline V gene has CDR1 DFQATT and CDR2 SNEGSKA (reference sequence). Trimming took 6 bases from V and 5 from J; bases not matched to a gene: 16. The length of the CDR3 is 17 residues. The CDR3 is CSALNPAGTGVNNEQFF. Incomplete CDR3 DNA: TGCAGTGCCCTGAATCCCGCCGGGACAGGGGTGAACAATGAG.

This clone was seen repeatedly, ten times or more. The sequenced fragment ends 3 residues before the CDR3 boundary, so the rest is inferred from the germline J gene. The chain couples TRBV19 to TRBJ1-2; D is unclear. The CDR3 has 13 residues. Germline CDR1 is LNHDA and CDR2 is SQIVND (reference sequence). Trimming left V 9 bases short and J 7 bases short, with 18 bases between. CDR3 amino acids: CASGIRSQVGYTF. The sequenced part of the CDR3 DNA is TGTGCCAGCGGAATCAGGAGTCAGGTTGGC.

A word on this clone: The read terminates 3 residues before the CDR3 end, so the remaining end is supplied by the germline J gene. The rearrangement uses TRBV13 and TRBJ1-6; TRBD1 aligns across 8 bases. The trim removed 0 bases at V and 9 bases at J, leaving 7 bases unmatched. Germline assignment: CDR1 PRHDT and CDR2 FYEKMQ (reference sequence). This CDR3 is built from 16 residues. The CDR3 sequence is CASSLGLAGGGSPLHF. CDR3 DNA (partial): TGTGCCAGCAGCTTAGGTTTGGCAGGGGGCGGTTCACCC.

This clone was seen repeatedly, ten times or more. The read finishes 3 residues shy of the CDR3 end, and the germline J gene is used to complete it. The chain uses TRBV29-1 and TRBJ1-5, with D unclear. The V end lost 4 bases, the J end lost 0 bases, and 4 bases lay between the germline ends. Germline V CDR1 and CDR2: SQVTM, ANQGSEA. The CDR3 consists of 12 residues. CDR3 bases read: TGCAGCGTTGGAGCTAGCAATCAGCCC. Translating gives CSVGASNQP. The whole CDR3 is CSVGASNQPQHF. Full variable domain (remainder filled in from reference TRBV29-1 and TRBJ1-5): SAVISQKPSRDICQRGTSLTIQCQVDSQVTMMFWYRQQPGQSLTLIATANQGSEATYESGFVIDKFPISRPNLTFSTLTVSNMSPEDSSIYLCSVGASNQPQHFGDGTRLSIL.

This clone was counted ten times or more. The sequenced fragment ends 3 residues before the CDR3 boundary, so the rest is inferred from the germline J gene. The rearrangement uses TRBV7-2 and TRBJ1-2, with a weak D call TRBD1 (5 bases). The CDR3 covers 11 residues. The V end was cut by 8 bases, the J end by 2 bases, with 6 bases between. Germline V gene lookup returns CDR1 SGHTA and CDR2 FQGNSA. The DNA read from the CDR3 is TGTGCCAGCCCAGGGAACTATGGC. The encoded protein is CASPGNYG. The complete CDR3 reads CASPGNYGYTF.

This clone is medium-sized. The CDR3 goes on 3 residues after the read ends, and that part is filled in from the germline J gene. This rearrangement joins TRBV30 to TRBJ1-4; D remains ambiguous. Germline CDR1 GTSNPN, CDR2 SVGIG (reference sequence). The CDR3 contains 13 residues. The covered CDR3 bases are TGTGCCTGGAGTGCAACTCCGCGGGAGAGA. Protein sequence: CAWSATPRER. The full CDR3 protein is CAWSATPRERLFF.

The table lists this clone with a few counts. Read sequence stops 3 residues before the CDR3 end, and the germline J gene provides the missing end. The genes are TRBV7-9 and TRBJ1-4; D remains ambiguous. Germline V gene lookup returns CDR1 SEHNR and CDR2 FQNEAQ (reference sequence). V was pared by 3 bases and J by 0 bases, with 8 bases between. CDR3 length: 15 amino acids. The CDR3 DNA, read in part, is TGTGCCAGCAGCTTTTTGACTGCAACTAATGAAAAA. This encodes CASSFLTATNEK. The full CDR3 sequence reads CASSFLTATNEKLFF.

Concerning this clone itself: The sequenced fragment ends 3 residues before the CDR3 boundary, so the rest is inferred from the germline J gene. This chain links TRBV20-1 with TRBJ2-7; TRBD2 agrees at 9 bases. From germline, CDR1 is DFQATT and CDR2 SNEGSKA (reference sequence). CDR3 length: 13 amino acids. V dropped 2 bases and J dropped 5; count of bases not matched to a gene: 4. CDR3 in amino acids: CSARQAGGHEQYF. Partial CDR3 DNA: TGCAGTGCTAGACAAGCGGGAGGACACGAG.

This clone was recorded at least ten times. The CDR3 end is not reached by the read, which stops 3 residues before it; the germline J gene fills it in. The V gene is TRBV5-1, the J gene TRBJ1-4; 8 bases match TRBD1. CDR1 SGHRS and CDR2 YFSETQ come from the germline V gene. The CDR3 runs 14 residues. With V trimmed by 4 bases and J by 6 bases, 5 bases remained unmatched. The CDR3 loop is CASSKGQEDEKLFF. CDR3 DNA (partial): TGCGCCAGCAGCAAGGGACAGGAAGATGAAAAA. The whole variable domain, filled in from reference TRBV5-1 and TRBJ1-4, reads KAGVTQTPRYLIKTRGQQVTLSCSPISGHRSVSWYQQTPGQGLQFLFEYFSETQRNKGNFPGRFSGRQFSNSRSEMNVSTLELGDSALYLCASSKGQEDEKLFFGSGTQLSVL.

In this sample, this clone turned up many times. The read comes to an end 3 residues before the CDR3 does, leaving the germline J gene to fill in the end. This chain uses TRBV6-1 with TRBJ1-3; unclear D gene. V lost 4 bases and J 0 bases, leaving 7 bases between the germline ends. The length of the CDR3 is 14 residues. The germline V gene has CDR1 MNHNS and CDR2 SASEGT. CDR3: CASSGYSSGNTIYF. CDR3 DNA (partial): TGTGCCAGCAGTGGTTACAGCTCTGGAAACACC.

CDR3 sequence reads: CASMWTTLETQYF. The part of the CDR3 DNA that was read is TGTGCCAGCATGTGGACAACGTTAGAGACC. The chain joins TRBV6-4 to TRBJ2-5, with D possibly matching TRBD1 (5 bases). The read is 3 residues too short to cover the CDR3 end, so that end is filled in from the germline J gene. The CDR3 contains 13 residues. With 7 bases removed from V and 4 bases from J, the gap between germline ends came to 13 bases. Germline CDR1 and CDR2: MRHNA and SNTAGT.

This clone was seen many times. With the read ending 3 residues before the CDR3 end, the germline J gene is used to fill in that end. This chain connects TRBV30 to TRBJ1-1; TRBD1 might be the D (5 bases). The CDR3 spans 13 residues. Germline-derived CDR1 and CDR2 are GTSNPN and SVGIG (reference sequence). Trimming removed 0 bases from V and 3 bases from J, with 8 bases in between. The sequenced part of the CDR3 DNA is TGTGCCTGGAGTGTCCAGGGAGACACTGAA. This encodes CAWSVQGDTE. The complete CDR3 protein is CAWSVQGDTEAFF.

Ten or more counts support this clone. The read terminates 3 residues before the CDR3 end, so the remaining end is supplied by the germline J gene. This chain connects TRBV13 to TRBJ2-1; 11 nucleotides line up with TRBD1. The J segment lost 9 bases and the V segment lost 2 bases, leaving 3 bases of the junction unmatched. The CDR3 is made up of 14 amino acids. CDR1 and CDR2 from the germline V gene are PRHDT and FYEKMQ (reference sequence). This CDR3 is CASSLWDRGSEQFF. The CDR3 DNA, read in part, is TGTGCCAGCAGCTTATGGGACAGGGGGAGTGAG.